What follows are 32 T cell receptor beta chains derived from one specimen sequenced in a study of Graves' ophthalmopathy and Graves' hyperthyroidism. Scientists amplified the TCR beta CDR3 regions from RNA transcripts. Second-round multiplex PCR followed a first-round RT-PCR using HTBI primers. Via MiXCR, TCRdb re-called the multiplex PCR reads, giving one row per CDR3 protein. The sample lists roughly 50,000 distinct CDR3 sequences; around 50% were seen once. What was sequenced was peripheral blood. The receptors originated from an adult woman with Graves' ophthalmopathy.

V gene TRBV27 combines with J gene TRBJ1-4; no firm D call. Germline lookup yields CDR1 MNHEY and CDR2 SMNVEV (reference sequence). The CDR3 sequence is 15 residues long. With 6 bases removed from V and 8 bases from J, the gap between germline ends came to 19 bases. The CDR3 coding sequence is TGTGCCAGCAGCCCAAGGACTAAGGCTCGGGAAAAACTGTTTTTT. Its translation is CASSPRTKAREKLFF. The variable domain in full, completed from reference TRBV27 and TRBJ1-4, reads EAQVTQNPRYLITVTGKKLTVTCSQNMNHEYMSWYRQDPGLGLRQIYYSMNVEVTDKGDVPEGYKVSRKEKRNFPLILESPSPNQTSLYFCASSPRTKAREKLFFGSGTQLSVL.

This chain links TRBV7-2 with TRBJ2-1; TRBD2 matches at 11 bases. From germline, CDR1 is SGHTA and CDR2 FQGNSA. CDR3 length equals 17 residues. V dropped 0 bases and J dropped 7; count of bases not matched to a gene: 8. The CDR3 nucleotides are TGTGCCAGCAGCTTAGCGGTAGCGGGGGGGCCTCGGAATGAGCAGTTCTTC. Amino acid sequence: CASSLAVAGGPRNEQFF. Full variable domain (remainder filled in from reference TRBV7-2 and TRBJ2-1): GAGVSQSPSNKVTEKGKDVELRCDPISGHTALYWYRQSLGQGLEFLIYFQGNSAPDKSGLPSDRFSAERTGGSVSTLTIQRTQQEDSAVYLCASSLAVAGGPRNEQFFGPGTRLTVL.

This clonotype was picked up many times. This chain connects TRBV30 to TRBJ1-1; D call uncertain. Germline loops: CDR1 GTSNPN, CDR2 SVGIG (reference sequence). The CDR3 runs 11 residues. V was cut by 5 bases and J by 5 bases, with 9 bases left in between. In DNA, the CDR3 is TGTGCCTGGTCCACGGCAACTGAAGCTTTCTTT. Residues: CAWSTATEAFF.

On this clonotype: Without the conserved terminal phenylalanine or tryptophan, this CDR3 likely stems from a read error. The gene calls are TRBV11-2 and TRBJ2-5; D is unresolved. V lost 5 bases to trimming and J lost 4 bases, with 14 bases between them. Germline V gene sequence: CDR1 SGHAT, CDR2 FQNNGV. The CDR3 loop spans 14 amino acids. CDR3 amino acids: CASSILSRLETQYL. Here the CDR3 DNA reads TGTGCCAGCAGCATCCTCAGCAGGTTAGAGACCCAGTACTTA.

This sequence joins TRBV11-2 and TRBJ2-3; unclear D gene. V was shortened by 3 bases and J by 3 bases, with 10 bases between the two germline ends. The CDR3 loop spans 14 amino acids. From germline, CDR1 is SGHAT and CDR2 FQNNGV. For the CDR3, the DNA is TGTGCCAGCAGCTTGGAACTAAGGACAGATACGCAGTATTTT. As protein: CASSLELRTDTQYF.

This clonotype occurred once. J is TRBJ1-1 and V is TRBV7-2, with D perhaps matching TRBD1 (5 bases). The CDR3 extends over 14 amino acids. The germline gives CDR1 SGHTA, CDR2 FQGNSA. Between the trimmed V and J ends, which lost 5 bases and 1 base, there was a span of 11 bases. CDR3 coding DNA: TGTGCCAGCAGCCTGGGACTAGCGAACACTGAAGCTTTCTTT. This sequence encodes CASSLGLANTEAFF. The full variable domain, completed using reference TRBV7-2 and TRBJ1-1, is GAGVSQSPSNKVTEKGKDVELRCDPISGHTALYWYRQSLGQGLEFLIYFQGNSAPDKSGLPSDRFSAERTGGSVSTLTIQRTQQEDSAVYLCASSLGLANTEAFFGQGTRLTVV.

Concerning this clonotype: A read error may produce the germline difference seen at one junction end. This rearrangement joins TRBV9 to TRBJ2-1; D is uncertain. This CDR3 contains 12 residues. Germline V CDR1 and CDR2: SGDLS, YYNGEE. CDR3 region: CASSLDGYEQFF. In DNA, the CDR3 is TGCGCCAGCAGCCTGGACGGATATGAGCAGTTCTTC.

This clonotype was counted many times. This rearrangement joins TRBV6-5 to TRBJ2-7, with a tentative D call TRBD2 (6 bases). The CDR3 is 14 amino acids. V dropped 6 bases and J dropped 3 bases, with 15 bases sitting between them. Germline V gene sequence: CDR1 MNHEY, CDR2 SVGAGI. The CDR3 coding sequence is TGTGCCAGCAGAGAACCGGGAGTTGACTACGAGCAGTACTTC. It is translated as CASREPGVDYEQYF.

The chain joins TRBV2 to TRBJ1-2; no clear D. The CDR3 consists of 12 residues. Between the trimmed V and J ends, which lost 0 bases and 7 bases, there was a span of 6 bases. Germline V gene data show CDR1 as SNHLY and CDR2 as FYNNEI. CDR3 region: CASSEARGGYTF. DNA for the CDR3: TGTGCCAGCAGTGAAGCGCGTGGTGGCTACACCTTC.

With regard to this clonotype: The CDR3 ends on some other residue instead of the conserved phenylalanine or tryptophan, so this is likely a read error. The chain combines TRBV19 with TRBJ1-4; D may be TRBD1 (5 bases). Trimming removed 5 bases at V and 8 bases at J, with 18 bases between. Germline assignment: CDR1 LNHDA and CDR2 SQIVND (reference sequence). CDR3 length equals 15 residues. CDR3 sequence: CASSGGSGITEKLFY. The CDR3 DNA reads TGTGCCAGTAGTGGCGGGTCAGGGATCACGGAAAAACTGTTTTAT.

Note on this clonotype: Relative to the germline gene, one junction end is altered; a read error may explain this. Here the CDR3 reads CASSGRTGGNVLTF. The CDR3 coding sequence is TGTGCCAGCAGTGGGAGGACAGGGGGCAACGTCCTGACTTTC. V and J are TRBV6-5 and TRBJ2-6; 10 bases match TRBD1. Germline CDR1 MNHEY, CDR2 SVGAGI. The CDR3 spans 14 residues.

In this sample, this clonotype turned up many times. The chain combines TRBV3-2 with TRBJ2-7; TRBD1, the D gene given by the table, was not confirmed from the DNA. TRBV3-2 is recorded as a pseudogene. There are 17 residues in the CDR3. CDR3 loop: CASSQDRGREGFDEQYF. The CDR3, as DNA: TGTGCCAGCAGCCAGGACCGGGGGCGGGAGGGCTTCGACGAGCAGTACTTC.

This clonotype is medium-sized by share. V and J are TRBV2 and TRBJ1-2, with TRBD1 matching over 7 bases. Germline V gene data show CDR1 as SNHLY and CDR2 as FYNNEI. The ends lost 5 bases at V and 3 bases at J; junction bases unmatched: 3. This CDR3 is 13 amino acids long. The CDR3 region is CASSPQGYYGYTF. CDR3 bases: TGTGCCAGCAGTCCACAGGGGTACTATGGCTACACCTTC.

This clonotype was seen at least ten times. This chain uses TRBV4-3 with TRBJ2-5, with 14 bases that match TRBD2. The V and J ends lost 0 bases and 7 bases, in that order; junction bases with no gene match: 7. The length of the CDR3 is 17 residues. Germline V gene data show CDR1 as LGHNA and CDR2 as YSLEER. The CDR3: CASSQDLGLAGGGTQYF. As DNA, the CDR3 is TGCGCCAGCAGCCAAGATCTAGGACTAGCGGGAGGTGGGACCCAGTACTTC.

This clonotype was detected only once. One end of the junction fails to match germline, which may point to a read error. J is TRBJ1-5 and V is TRBV20-1; D is possibly TRBD1 (6 bases). The germline V gene has CDR1 DFQATT and CDR2 SNEGSKA (reference sequence). The CDR3 runs to 12 residues. CDR3 protein: CSARDNSQSQHF. The CDR3 bases are TGCAGTGCAAGGGACAATAGTCAGTCCCAGCATTTT.

This clonotype was detected many times. This sequence may be a read error, since a much larger clone differs from it by one base. The V call is TRBV5-5, the J call TRBJ2-7; the match to TRBD2 covers 12 bases. After removal of 4 bases from V and 2 bases from J, the junction contained 7 bases not matched to a gene. CDR3 length: 16 amino acids. The germline gives CDR1 SGHKS, CDR2 YYEKEE (reference sequence). The CDR3 nucleotides are TGTGCCAGCAGCGGAACTAGCGGGGGGAGCGCCTACGAGCAGTACTTC. Its translation: CASSGTSGGSAYEQYF.

This clonotype occurred many times. The CDR3 sequence: CSALVQDLSYEQYF. CDR3 nucleotide sequence: TGCAGTGCTCTCGTTCAAGACCTCTCCTACGAGCAGTACTTC. This sequence joins TRBV20-1 and TRBJ2-7, with D hard to call. V was shortened by 5 bases and J by 0 bases, with 14 bases between the two germline ends. Germline-derived CDR1 and CDR2 are DFQATT and SNEGSKA (reference sequence). This CDR3 region has 14 residues.

This clonotype was counted at least ten times. The chain couples TRBV4-3 to TRBJ2-1, with D perhaps given as TRBD1 or TRBD2 (5 bases each). CDR3 length: 17 amino acids. Trimming took 0 bases from V and 2 from J, leaving 14 bases between them. Germline V gene data show CDR1 as LGHNA and CDR2 as YSLEER. The CDR3 reads CASSQDRGQGPYNEQFF. The CDR3 DNA follows: TGCGCCAGCAGCCAAGATCGGGGCCAGGGACCCTACAATGAGCAGTTCTTC.

This clonotype was seen ten or more times. V and J are TRBV6-1 and TRBJ1-3, with D hard to call. Germline V lookup: CDR1 MNHNS, CDR2 SASEGT. The V and J ends lost 3 bases and 0 bases respectively, with 9 bases between them. CDR3 length: 15 amino acids. CDR3 sequence (DNA): TGTGCCAGCAGTGATGACATCGGCTCTGGAAACACCATATATTTT. Protein sequence: CASSDDIGSGNTIYF.

This clonotype was picked up a small number of times. V is TRBV27 and J is TRBJ1-1; perhaps TRBD1 as D (6 bases). The CDR3 consists of 15 residues. CDR1 and CDR2 (germline): MNHEY, SMNVEV (reference sequence). Trimming took 5 bases from V and 7 from J, leaving 20 bases between them. The CDR3 region has the DNA TGTGCCAGCAGTCCAACACAGGGACTCTTCGTTGAAGCTTTCTTT. It yields the protein CASSPTQGLFVEAFF.

A note on this clonotype: This may stem from a read error, because a much larger clone lies one nucleotide away. The V and J genes are TRBV18 and TRBJ2-7; 10 bases are shared with TRBD1. Looked up from germline, CDR1 is KGHSH and CDR2 is LQKENI. The length of the CDR3 is 14 residues. The chain's CDR3 is CTSSPPGQGMSLQF. The DNA for the CDR3 is TGTACCAGCTCACCACCGGGACAGGGGATGTCGCTCCAATTC.

The chain uses TRBV7-2 and TRBJ1-6; D remains unclear. This CDR3 has 11 amino acids. Looked up from germline, CDR1 is SGHTA and CDR2 is FQGNSA. Trimming left V 0 bases short and J 14 bases short, with 5 bases between. The CDR3, as DNA: TGTGCCAGCAGCTTAGCGGGAACCCTCCACTTT. Protein product: CASSLAGTLHF. The full variable domain, its missing parts supplied by reference TRBV7-2 and TRBJ1-6, is GAGVSQSPSNKVTEKGKDVELRCDPISGHTALYWYRQSLGQGLEFLIYFQGNSAPDKSGLPSDRFSAERTGGSVSTLTIQRTQQEDSAVYLCASSLAGTLHFGNGTRLTVT.

This clonotype was recorded at least ten times. The chain links TRBV28 to TRBJ2-7; 7 bases are shared with TRBD1. The J segment lost 8 bases and the V segment lost 4 bases, leaving 5 bases of the junction unmatched. There are 12 residues in the CDR3. Germline CDR1 reads MDHEN; CDR2 reads SYDVKM. The CDR3 bases are TGTGCCAGCAGTTCCCCAAGGGGGCAGCAGTACTTC. As protein: CASSSPRGQQYF.

This clonotype was detected ten times or more. The V and J genes are TRBV20-1 and TRBJ2-5; a possible D gene is TRBD1 (6 bases). This CDR3 has 12 residues. Germline CDR1 DFQATT, CDR2 SNEGSKA (reference sequence). Between the trimmed V and J ends, which lost 5 bases and 3 bases, there was a span of 10 bases. This CDR3 reads CSAAGDKETQYF. CDR3 nucleotides: TGCAGTGCTGCAGGGGATAAAGAGACCCAGTACTTC.

This clonotype was seen ten or more times. V usage is TRBV18 and J usage is TRBJ2-7, with D possibly being TRBD1 or TRBD2 (5 bases each). V was shortened by 6 bases and J by 1 base, with 10 bases between the two germline ends. This CDR3 is built from 13 residues. CDR1 and CDR2 from the germline V gene are KGHSH and LQKENI. Here the CDR3 reads CASSRGGSYEQYF. DNA for the CDR3: TGTGCCAGCTCCCGTGGGGGTTCCTACGAGCAGTACTTC. The whole variable domain, remainder taken from reference TRBV18 and TRBJ2-7, is NAGVMQNPRHLVRRRGQEARLRCSPMKGHSHVYWYRQLPEEGLKFMVYLQKENIIDESGMPKERFSAEFPKEGPSILRIQQVVRGDSAAYFCASSRGGSYEQYFGPGTRLTVT.

This clonotype was counted a single time. The chain employs TRBV25-1 and TRBJ2-3; 12 bases fit TRBD1. V trimming: 6 bases; J trimming: 11 bases; junction bases outside the gene matches: 12. Germline assignment: CDR1 MGHDK and CDR2 SYGVNS. This CDR3 contains 15 residues. The chain's CDR3 is CASRNRDRGRNEQYF. The CDR3 region has the DNA TGTGCCAGCAGGAACCGGGACAGGGGGCGCAATGAGCAGTATTTT.

This clonotype qualifies as medium-sized. The gene calls are TRBV25-1 and TRBJ1-1; TRBD1 might be the D (6 bases). CDR3 length equals 12 residues. Germline V gene sequence: CDR1 MGHDK, CDR2 SYGVNS. V dropped 5 bases and J dropped 10 bases, with 14 bases sitting between them. CDR3 sequence (DNA): TGTGCCAGCAGTCCTGGGGGCGCGGGAGCTTTCTTT. Residues: CASSPGGAGAFF.

This clonotype was found many times. The V call is TRBV2, the J call TRBJ2-3, with 8 bases lining up with TRBD1. Germline V lookup: CDR1 SNHLY, CDR2 FYNNEI. This CDR3 has 23 residues. V trimming: 4 bases; J trimming: 2 bases; junction bases outside the gene matches: 29. The CDR3 bases are TGTGCCAGCAGTGGTGGGGGACAGGTCCCTCCCAAGCCGCCCCGATGGGTCACAGATACGCAGTATTTT. It codes for CASSGGGQVPPKPPRWVTDTQYF.

This clonotype appeared many times. The chain recombines TRBV19 with TRBJ2-3; 7 nucleotides align to TRBD2. Losses at the gene ends were 6 bases for V and 2 bases for J; bases not matched to a gene: 5. CDR3 length equals 14 residues. Looked up from germline, CDR1 is LNHDA and CDR2 is SQIVND (reference sequence). In DNA, the CDR3 is TGTGCCAGTAGAGAAGCGGGGATCACAGATACGCAGTATTTT. It codes for CASREAGITDTQYF.

In its sample, this clonotype was seen many times. DNA of the CDR3: TGTGCCAGCAGCCCCGGGGCAGGGCGGACTGAAGCTTTCTTT. It yields the protein CASSPGAGRTEAFF. The genes are TRBV7-6 and TRBJ1-1; the D gene is possibly TRBD1 (5 bases). V shed 5 bases and J shed 5 bases, with 15 bases lying between them. Looked up from germline, CDR1 is SGHVS and CDR2 is FNYEAQ. The CDR3 runs to 14 residues.

At least ten counts were recorded for this clonotype. The chain recombines TRBV19 with TRBJ2-5; the match to TRBD2 covers 7 bases. This CDR3 is 15 amino acids long. Germline V lookup: CDR1 LNHDA, CDR2 SQIVND (reference sequence). The V gene end was trimmed by 5 bases and the J gene end by 3 bases; junction bases not matched to a gene: 9. The CDR3 nucleotides are TGTGCCAGTAGTTCCGAGCGGGGACTTAAAGAGACCCAGTACTTC. This translates into CASSSERGLKETQYF. Using reference TRBV19 and TRBJ2-5 for the parts outside the CDR3, the full variable domain is DGGITQSPKYLFRKEGQNVTLSCEQNLNHDAMYWYRQDPGQGLRLIYYSQIVNDFQKGDIAEGYSVSREKKESFPLTVTSAQKNPTAFYLCASSSERGLKETQYFGPGTRLLVL.

This clonotype appeared many times. A junction boundary mismatches the germline segment, possibly from a read error. The chain links TRBV7-7 to TRBJ2-5; D perhaps matches TRBD2 (5 bases). Per germline, CDR1 SSHAT and CDR2 FNYEAQ (reference sequence). CDR3 length: 11 amino acids. The DNA of the CDR3 is TGTGCTAGCAGCGCGGGCGAGACCCAGTACTTC. Amino acids: CASSAGETQYF.